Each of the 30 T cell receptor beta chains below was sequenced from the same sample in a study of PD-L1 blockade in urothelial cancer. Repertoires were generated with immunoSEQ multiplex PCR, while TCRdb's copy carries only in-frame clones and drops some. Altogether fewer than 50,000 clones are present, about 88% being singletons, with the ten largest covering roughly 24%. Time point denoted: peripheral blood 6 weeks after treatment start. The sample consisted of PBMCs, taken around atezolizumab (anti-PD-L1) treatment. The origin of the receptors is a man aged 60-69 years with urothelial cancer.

The CDR3 nucleotides are TGTGCCTGGCACAGGGAAGGGACTGAAGCTTTCTTT. It specifies CAWHREGTEAFF. The chain has TRBV30 and TRBJ1-1, with D perhaps TRBD1 (6 bases). The V end lost 5 bases, the J end lost 5 bases, and 12 bases lay between the germline ends. CDR1 is GTSNPN and CDR2 is SVGIG in the germline V gene (reference sequence). The CDR3 contains 12 residues.

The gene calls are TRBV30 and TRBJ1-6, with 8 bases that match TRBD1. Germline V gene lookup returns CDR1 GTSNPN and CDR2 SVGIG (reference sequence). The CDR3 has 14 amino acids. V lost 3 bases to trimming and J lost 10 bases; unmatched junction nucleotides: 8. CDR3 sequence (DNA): TGTGCCTGGAGCGGCGGACAGGGTGTATCACCCCTCCACTTT. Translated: CAWSGGQGVSPLHF.

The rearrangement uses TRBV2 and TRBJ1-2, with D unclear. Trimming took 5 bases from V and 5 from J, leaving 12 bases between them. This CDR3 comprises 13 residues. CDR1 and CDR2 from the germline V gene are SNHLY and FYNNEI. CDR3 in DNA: TGTGCCAGCAGTCAAGTCTTACGGTATGGCTACACCTTC. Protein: CASSQVLRYGYTF.

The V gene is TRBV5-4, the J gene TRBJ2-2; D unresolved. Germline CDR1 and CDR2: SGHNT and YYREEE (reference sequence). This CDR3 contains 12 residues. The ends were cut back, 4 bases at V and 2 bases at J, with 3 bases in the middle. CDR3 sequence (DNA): TGTGCCAGCAGCCTAAACACCGGGGAGCTGTTTTTT. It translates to CASSLNTGELFF. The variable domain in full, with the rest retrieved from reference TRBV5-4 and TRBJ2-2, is ETGVTQSPTHLIKTRGQQVTLRCSSQSGHNTVSWYQQALGQGPQFIFQYYREEENGRGNFPPRFSGLQFPNYSSELNVNALELDDSALYLCASSLNTGELFFGEGSRLTVL.

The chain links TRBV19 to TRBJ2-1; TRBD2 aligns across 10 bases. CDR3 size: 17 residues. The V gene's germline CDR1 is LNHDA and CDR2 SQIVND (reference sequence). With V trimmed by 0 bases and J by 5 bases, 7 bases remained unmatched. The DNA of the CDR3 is TGTGCCAGTAGTATAGATCTAGCGGGAGTCGGCGACAATGAGCAGTTCTTC. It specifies CASSIDLAGVGDNEQFF.

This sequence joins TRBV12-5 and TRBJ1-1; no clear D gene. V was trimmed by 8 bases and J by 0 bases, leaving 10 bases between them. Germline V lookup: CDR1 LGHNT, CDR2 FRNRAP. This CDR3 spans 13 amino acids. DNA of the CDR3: TGTGCTAGTCGACTAGATCTGAACACTGAAGCTTTCTTT. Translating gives CASRLDLNTEAFF.

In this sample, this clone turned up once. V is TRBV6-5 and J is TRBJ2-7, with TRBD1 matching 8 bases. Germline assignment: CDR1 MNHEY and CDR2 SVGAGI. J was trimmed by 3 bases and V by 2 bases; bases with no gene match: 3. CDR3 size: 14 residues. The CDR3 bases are TGTGCCAGCAGTTACACGGGACAGGTCTACGAGCAGTACTTC. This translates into CASSYTGQVYEQYF.

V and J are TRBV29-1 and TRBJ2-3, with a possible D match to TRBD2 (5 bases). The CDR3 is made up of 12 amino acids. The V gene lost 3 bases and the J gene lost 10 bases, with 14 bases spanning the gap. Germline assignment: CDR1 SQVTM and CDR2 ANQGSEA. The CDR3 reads CSVEGRGVAQYF. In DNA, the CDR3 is TGCAGCGTTGAGGGTCGGGGTGTGGCGCAGTATTTT.

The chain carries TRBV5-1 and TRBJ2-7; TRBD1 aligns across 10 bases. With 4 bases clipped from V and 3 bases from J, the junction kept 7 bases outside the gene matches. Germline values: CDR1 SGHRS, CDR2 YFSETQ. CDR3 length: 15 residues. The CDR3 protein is CASSVDRGSNYEQYF. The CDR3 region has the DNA TGCGCCAGCAGCGTGGACAGGGGGTCCAACTACGAGCAGTACTTC.

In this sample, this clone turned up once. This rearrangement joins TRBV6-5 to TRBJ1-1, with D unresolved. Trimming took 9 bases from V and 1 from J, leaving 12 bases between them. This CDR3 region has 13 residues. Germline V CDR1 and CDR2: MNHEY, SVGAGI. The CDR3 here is CASMRSSNTEAFF. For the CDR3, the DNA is TGTGCCAGTATGAGGTCTTCGAACACTGAAGCTTTCTTT.

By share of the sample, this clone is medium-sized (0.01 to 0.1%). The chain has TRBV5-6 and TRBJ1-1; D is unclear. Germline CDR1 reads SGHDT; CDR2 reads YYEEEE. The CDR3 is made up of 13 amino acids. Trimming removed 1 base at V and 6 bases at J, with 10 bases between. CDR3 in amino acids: CASSLSLPAEAFF. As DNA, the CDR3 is TGTGCCAGCAGCTTGTCCCTACCTGCTGAAGCTTTCTTT. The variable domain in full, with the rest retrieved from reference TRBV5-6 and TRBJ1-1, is DAGVTQSPTHLIKTRGQQVTLRCSPKSGHDTVSWYQQALGQGPQFIFQYYEEEERQRGNFPDRFSGHQFPNYSSELNVNALLLGDSALYLCASSLSLPAEAFFGQGTRLTVV.

In DNA form, the CDR3 reads TGTGCCAGCAGCCGCATTGGGCAGAAAGAGACCCAGTACTTC. Protein product: CASSRIGQKETQYF. This sequence joins TRBV6-5 and TRBJ2-5; the D is unclear. V gave up 6 bases and J gave up 3 bases, with 14 bases separating them. This CDR3 contains 14 residues. CDR1 MNHEY and CDR2 SVGAGI come from the germline V gene.

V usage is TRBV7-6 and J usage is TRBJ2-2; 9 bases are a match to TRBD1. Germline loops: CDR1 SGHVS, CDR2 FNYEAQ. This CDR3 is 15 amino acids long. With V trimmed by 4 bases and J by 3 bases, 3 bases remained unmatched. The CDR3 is CASSSWTGDTGELFF. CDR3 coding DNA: TGTGCCAGCAGCTCCTGGACAGGGGACACCGGGGAGCTGTTTTTT.

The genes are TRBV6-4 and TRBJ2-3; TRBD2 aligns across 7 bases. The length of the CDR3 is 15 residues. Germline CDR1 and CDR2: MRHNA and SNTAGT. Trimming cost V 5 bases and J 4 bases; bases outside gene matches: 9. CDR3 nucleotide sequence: TGTGCCAGCAGTCGCCTGGCGGGGAGGGCAGATACGCAGTATTTT. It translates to CASSRLAGRADTQYF.

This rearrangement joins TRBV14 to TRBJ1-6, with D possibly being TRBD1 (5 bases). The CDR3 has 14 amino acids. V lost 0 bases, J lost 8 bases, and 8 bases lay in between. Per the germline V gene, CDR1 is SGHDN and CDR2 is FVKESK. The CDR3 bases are TGTGCCAGCAGCCAAGATTTCAGGGATTCACCCCTCCACTTT. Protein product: CASSQDFRDSPLHF.

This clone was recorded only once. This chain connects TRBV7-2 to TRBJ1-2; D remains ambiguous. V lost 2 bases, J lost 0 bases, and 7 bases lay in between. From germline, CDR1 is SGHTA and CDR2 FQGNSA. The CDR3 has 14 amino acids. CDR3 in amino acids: CASSLLRANYGYTF. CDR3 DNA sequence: TGTGCCAGCAGCTTATTGCGGGCTAACTATGGCTACACCTTC.

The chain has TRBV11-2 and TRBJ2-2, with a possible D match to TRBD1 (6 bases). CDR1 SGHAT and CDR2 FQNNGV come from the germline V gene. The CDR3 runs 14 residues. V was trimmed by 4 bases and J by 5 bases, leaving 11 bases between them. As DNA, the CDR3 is TGTGCCAGCAGCTCGAGAACAGGGACCGGGGAGCTGTTTTTT. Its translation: CASSSRTGTGELFF.

CDR3 DNA: TGCGCCAGCAGCCTCCGGACTAGCGGGATCAATGAGCAGTTCTTC. Encoded protein: CASSLRTSGINEQFF. The V gene is TRBV5-1, the J gene TRBJ2-1; TRBD2 aligns across 12 bases. Germline V gene data show CDR1 as SGHRS and CDR2 as YFSETQ. The CDR3 length is 15 residues. The V and J ends lost 4 bases and 6 bases, in that order; junction bases with no gene match: 5.

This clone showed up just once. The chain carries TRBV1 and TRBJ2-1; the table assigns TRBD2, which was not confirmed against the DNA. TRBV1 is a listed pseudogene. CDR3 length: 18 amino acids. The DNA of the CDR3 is TGCACCAGCAGCCAAGCCCGGGTCCGGGTCGGCTCCTACAATGAGCAGTTCTTC. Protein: CTSSQARVRVGSYNEQFF.

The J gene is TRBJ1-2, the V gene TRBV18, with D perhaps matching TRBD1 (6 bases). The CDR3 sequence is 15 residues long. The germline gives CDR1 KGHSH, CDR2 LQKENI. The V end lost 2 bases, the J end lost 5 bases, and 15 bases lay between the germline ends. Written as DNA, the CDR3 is TGTGCCAGCTCACCAAGGGGGGGCGAGATTTATGGCTACACCTTC. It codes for CASSPRGGEIYGYTF. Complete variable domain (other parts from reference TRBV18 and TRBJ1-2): NAGVMQNPRHLVRRRGQEARLRCSPMKGHSHVYWYRQLPEEGLKFMVYLQKENIIDESGMPKERFSAEFPKEGPSILRIQQVVRGDSAAYFCASSPRGGEIYGYTFGSGTRLTVV.

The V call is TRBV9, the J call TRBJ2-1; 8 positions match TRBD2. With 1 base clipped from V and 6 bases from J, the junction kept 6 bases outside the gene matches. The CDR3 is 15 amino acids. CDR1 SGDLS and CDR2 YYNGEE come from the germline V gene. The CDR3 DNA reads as TGTGCCAGCAGCGTATTTAGCGGGGCCGGCAATGAGCAGTTCTTC. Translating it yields CASSVFSGAGNEQFF. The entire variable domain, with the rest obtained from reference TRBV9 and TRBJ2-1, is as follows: DSGVTQTPKHLITATGQRVTLRCSPRSGDLSVYWYQQSLDQGLQFLIQYYNGEERAKGNILERFSAQQFPDLHSELNLSSLELGDSALYFCASSVFSGAGNEQFFGPGTRLTVL.

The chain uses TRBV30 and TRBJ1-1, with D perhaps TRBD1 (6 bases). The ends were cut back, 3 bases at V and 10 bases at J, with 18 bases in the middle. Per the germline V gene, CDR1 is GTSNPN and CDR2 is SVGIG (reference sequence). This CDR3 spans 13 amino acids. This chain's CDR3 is CAWREGGRRGAFF. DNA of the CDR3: TGTGCCTGGAGGGAGGGGGGGCGCCGAGGAGCTTTCTTT.

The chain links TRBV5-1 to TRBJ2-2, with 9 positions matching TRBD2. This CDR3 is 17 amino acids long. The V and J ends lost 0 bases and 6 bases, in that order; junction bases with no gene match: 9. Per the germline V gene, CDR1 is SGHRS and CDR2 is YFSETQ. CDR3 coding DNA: TGCGCCAGCAGCTTGGGGCTAGCGGGAAGAGGGTCCGGGGAGCTGTTTTTT. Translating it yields CASSLGLAGRGSGELFF.

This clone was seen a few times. CDR3 protein: CASSDRLAGGKETQYF. DNA for the CDR3: TGTGCCAGCAGTGACCGACTAGCGGGGGGGAAAGAGACCCAGTACTTC. V is TRBV2 and J is TRBJ2-5; 14 bases match TRBD2. The CDR3 loop spans 16 amino acids. V shed 3 bases, J shed 3 bases, and the junction held 3 bases outside the gene matches. Germline V gives CDR1 SNHLY, CDR2 FYNNEI.

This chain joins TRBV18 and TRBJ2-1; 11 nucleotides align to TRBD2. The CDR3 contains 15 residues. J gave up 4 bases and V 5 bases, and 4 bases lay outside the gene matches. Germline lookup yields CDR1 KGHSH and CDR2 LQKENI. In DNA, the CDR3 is TGTGCCAGCTCAGCGGGACTAGCGGATTACAATGAGCAGTTCTTC. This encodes CASSAGLADYNEQFF.

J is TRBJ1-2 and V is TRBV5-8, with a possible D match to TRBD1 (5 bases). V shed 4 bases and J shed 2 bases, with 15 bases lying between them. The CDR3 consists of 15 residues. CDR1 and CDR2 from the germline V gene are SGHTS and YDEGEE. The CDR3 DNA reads TGTGCCAGCAGCACTCAACCTCGGGGGAACTATGGCTACACCTTC. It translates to CASSTQPRGNYGYTF. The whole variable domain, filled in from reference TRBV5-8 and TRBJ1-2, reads EAGVTQSPTHLIKTRGQQATLRCSPISGHTSVYWYQQALGLGLQFLLWYDEGEERNRGNFPPRFSGRQFPNYSSELNVNALELEDSALYLCASSTQPRGNYGYTFGSGTRLTVV.

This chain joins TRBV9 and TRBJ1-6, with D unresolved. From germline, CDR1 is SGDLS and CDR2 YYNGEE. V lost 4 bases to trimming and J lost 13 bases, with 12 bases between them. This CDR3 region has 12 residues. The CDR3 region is CASSPRGGPLHF. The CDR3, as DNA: TGTGCCAGCAGCCCTCGAGGAGGTCCCCTCCACTTT.

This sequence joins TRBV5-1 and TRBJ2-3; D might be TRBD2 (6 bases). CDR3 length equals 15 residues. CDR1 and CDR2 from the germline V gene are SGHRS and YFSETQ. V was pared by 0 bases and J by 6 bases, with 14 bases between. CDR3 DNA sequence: TGCGCCAGCAGCTTGGAGTCGGGGGTTTTGGATACGCAGTATTTT. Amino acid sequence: CASSLESGVLDTQYF.

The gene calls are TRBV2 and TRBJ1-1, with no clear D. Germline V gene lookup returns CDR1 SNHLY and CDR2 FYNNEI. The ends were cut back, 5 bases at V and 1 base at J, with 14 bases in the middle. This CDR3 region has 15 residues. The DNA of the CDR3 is TGTGCCAGCAGTCCGGAGGGTTACGGGAACACTGAAGCTTTCTTT. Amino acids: CASSPEGYGNTEAFF. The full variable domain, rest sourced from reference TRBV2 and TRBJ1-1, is EPEVTQTPSHQVTQMGQEVILRCVPISNHLYFYWYRQILGQKVEFLVSFYNNEISEKSEIFDDQFSVERPDGSNFTLKIRSTKLEDSAMYFCASSPEGYGNTEAFFGQGTRLTVV.

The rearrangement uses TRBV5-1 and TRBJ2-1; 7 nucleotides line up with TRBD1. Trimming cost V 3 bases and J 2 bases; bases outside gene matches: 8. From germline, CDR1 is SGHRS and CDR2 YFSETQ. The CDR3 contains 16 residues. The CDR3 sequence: CASSSPQGKTYNEQFF. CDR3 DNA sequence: TGCGCCAGCAGCTCCCCACAGGGGAAAACCTACAATGAGCAGTTCTTC. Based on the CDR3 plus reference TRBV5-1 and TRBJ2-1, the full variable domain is KAGVTQTPRYLIKTRGQQVTLSCSPISGHRSVSWYQQTPGQGLQFLFEYFSETQRNKGNFPGRFSGRQFSNSRSEMNVSTLELGDSALYLCASSSPQGKTYNEQFFGPGTRLTVL.